The 31 T cell receptor beta chains presented below share a single source sample, sequenced in a study of shared clonotypes between healthy human individuals. The table came from immunoSEQ multiplex PCR; TCRdb's copy has only in-frame clones and leaves some out. Of 550,000 to 750,000 clones in the sample, 92% were seen once. Only CD45RO-negative cells positively selected for CCR7 counted as naive CD8 cells, so terminally differentiated effector memory CD45RA+ cells were excluded. What was sequenced was naive CD8+ T cells sorted from blood. Receptor source: a man under 40 in good health.

This clone turned up a few times. The CDR3 region has the DNA TGTGCCAGCAGCCGGGACACTCCTGGGGATACGCAGTATTTT. Translated: CASSRDTPGDTQYF. V usage is TRBV7-9 and J usage is TRBJ2-3; D perhaps matches TRBD1 (6 bases). This CDR3 region has 14 residues. V was trimmed by 5 bases and J by 6 bases, leaving 15 bases between them. Germline V CDR1 and CDR2: SEHNR, FQNEAQ (reference sequence).

This rearrangement joins TRBV7-8 to TRBJ2-5, with a tentative D call TRBD2 (6 bases). Germline CDR1 SGHVS, CDR2 FQNEAQ. V lost 4 bases and J 3 bases, leaving 12 bases between the germline ends. The CDR3 extends over 14 amino acids. The CDR3 region has the DNA TGTGCCAGCAGCTCCCTGGGCGGGAAAGAGACCCAGTACTTC. It encodes CASSSLGGKETQYF.

The chain is built from TRBV7-7 and TRBJ2-3, with D perhaps TRBD1 or TRBD2 (6 bases each). The CDR3 totals 13 residues. Germline CDR1 SSHAT, CDR2 FNYEAQ (reference sequence). The CDR3 coding sequence is TGTGCTAGCGGCAGAATAAGGGGGGATACGCAGTATTTT. Its protein product is CASGRIRGDTQYF. Filled out from reference TRBV7-7 and TRBJ2-3, the complete variable domain reads GAGVSQSPRYKVTKRGQDVTLRCDPISSHATLYWYQQALGQGPEFLTYFNYEAQPDKSGLPSDRFSAERPEGSISTLTIQRTEQRDSAMYRCASGRIRGDTQYFGPGTRLTVL.

This chain connects TRBV6-5 to TRBJ2-1; D is uncertain. Germline lookup yields CDR1 MNHEY and CDR2 SVGAGI. The ends were cut back, 5 bases at V and 4 bases at J, with 15 bases in the middle. The CDR3 sequence is 15 residues long. CDR3 sequence reads: CASSPAGTIYNEQFF. The DNA of the CDR3 is TGTGCCAGCAGTCCCGCTGGCACTATATACAATGAGCAGTTCTTC.

The genes are TRBV27 and TRBJ2-7; D possibly corresponds to TRBD1 (6 bases). V lost 2 bases and J 5 bases, leaving 10 bases between the germline ends. This CDR3 is 13 amino acids long. Germline V gene data show CDR1 as MNHEY and CDR2 as SMNVEV (reference sequence). The CDR3 spells CASSLNRVHEQYF. CDR3 bases: TGTGCCAGCAGTTTAAACAGGGTCCACGAGCAGTACTTC.

The chain employs TRBV27 and TRBJ2-1, with 7 nucleotides matching TRBD2. In germline, CDR1 is MNHEY, CDR2 SMNVEV (reference sequence). The CDR3 spans 14 residues. Germline trimming cut 6 bases from V and 2 bases from J; bases unmatched to any gene: 4. The CDR3 DNA reads TGTGCCAGCAGCAGCGGGACTACCTACAATGAGCAGTTCTTC. It is translated as CASSSGTTYNEQFF.

Worth noting for this clone: A far bigger clonotype differs at one base, so this is likely a read error. J is TRBJ2-1 and V is TRBV4-3; either TRBD1 or TRBD2 may fit D (7 bases each). V lost 5 bases and J 4 bases, leaving 18 bases between the germline ends. The CDR3 runs to 16 residues. Germline V gene sequence: CDR1 LGHNA, CDR2 YSLEER. CDR3 in amino acids: CASSEKGRGGYNEQFF. DNA for the CDR3: TGCGCCAGCAGCGAGAAGGGCAGGGGGGGTTACAATGAGCAGTTCTTC.

The chain couples TRBV13 to TRBJ2-4; 7 nucleotides align to TRBD2. Germline loops: CDR1 PRHDT, CDR2 FYEKMQ (reference sequence). The CDR3 has 16 residues. V lost 0 bases and J lost 5; bases outside the gene matches: 7. CDR3 bases: TGTGCCAGCAGCTTAGGCCGGGCAGGGAGGGAAAACATTCAGTACTTC. Translated: CASSLGRAGRENIQYF.

The gene calls are TRBV29-1 and TRBJ1-5; D is undetermined. V gave up 2 bases and J gave up 4 bases, with 12 bases separating them. Germline loops: CDR1 SQVTM, CDR2 ANQGSEA. This CDR3 is built from 14 residues. The chain's CDR3 is CSVEWEGTNQPQHF. The CDR3 DNA sequence: TGCAGCGTTGAATGGGAGGGAACTAATCAGCCCCAGCATTTT.

This chain joins TRBV7-9 and TRBJ2-5, with 7 bases aligning to TRBD1. The CDR3 has 15 residues. Germline assignment: CDR1 SEHNR and CDR2 FQNEAQ (reference sequence). The J segment lost 1 base and the V segment lost 4 bases, leaving 6 bases of the junction unmatched. For the CDR3, the DNA is TGTGCCAGCAGCTCATGGGACAGCCGCCAAGAGACCCAGTACTTC. It yields the protein CASSSWDSRQETQYF. Full variable domain (outside the CDR3, taken from reference TRBV7-9 and TRBJ2-5): DTGVSQNPRHKITKRGQNVTFRCDPISEHNRLYWYRQTLGQGPEFLTYFQNEAQLEKSRLLSDRFSAERPKGSFSTLEIQRTEQGDSAMYLCASSSWDSRQETQYFGPGTRLLVL.

The V and J genes are TRBV7-3 and TRBJ2-2; D perhaps matches TRBD2 (5 bases). The CDR3 has 15 residues. V gave up 4 bases and J gave up 6 bases, with 15 bases separating them. Per germline, CDR1 SGHTA and CDR2 FQGTGA. This chain's CDR3 is CASSSHPSEAGELFF. CDR3 nucleotide sequence: TGTGCCAGCAGCTCGCACCCTTCGGAGGCCGGGGAGCTGTTTTTT.

This chain joins TRBV7-9 and TRBJ2-1, with 13 bases identical to TRBD2. This CDR3 spans 17 amino acids. CDR1 and CDR2 from the germline V gene are SEHNR and FQNEAQ (reference sequence). Unmatched junction bases numbered 12, after V lost 5 bases and J lost 8 bases. The CDR3 reads CASSLGTSGAVSYEQFF. CDR3 nucleotide sequence: TGTGCCAGCAGCCTTGGGACTAGCGGGGCCGTGAGTTATGAGCAGTTCTTC.

The V gene is TRBV11-2, the J gene TRBJ1-5, with TRBD1 identical over 7 bases. This CDR3 contains 13 residues. Germline-derived CDR1 and CDR2 are SGHAT and FQNNGV. After removal of 6 bases from V and 2 bases from J, the junction contained 1 base not matched to a gene. The CDR3 bases are TGTGCCAGCAGTACAGGGGGCAATCAGCCCCAGCATTTT. It translates to CASSTGGNQPQHF.

The chain combines TRBV5-4 with TRBJ2-1; 8 bases fit TRBD1. The germline V gene has CDR1 SGHNT and CDR2 YYREEE (reference sequence). The CDR3 is 14 amino acids. V gave up 1 base and J gave up 6 bases; unmatched junction bases: 3. CDR3: CASSLIQGGNEQFF. The CDR3 DNA sequence: TGTGCCAGCAGCTTGATACAGGGGGGCAATGAGCAGTTCTTC.

The chain combines TRBV5-1 with TRBJ1-1, with 7 nucleotides matching TRBD1. This CDR3 is built from 15 residues. The germline CDR1 and CDR2 sequences are SGHRS and YFSETQ. V dropped 4 bases and J dropped 5; count of bases not matched to a gene: 11. The CDR3 loop reads CASSPKRQGGTEAFF. The CDR3 nucleotides are TGCGCCAGCAGCCCTAAAAGACAGGGAGGAACTGAAGCTTTCTTT. The variable domain in full, completed from reference TRBV5-1 and TRBJ1-1, reads KAGVTQTPRYLIKTRGQQVTLSCSPISGHRSVSWYQQTPGQGLQFLFEYFSETQRNKGNFPGRFSGRQFSNSRSEMNVSTLELGDSALYLCASSPKRQGGTEAFFGQGTRLTVV.

This sequence joins TRBV27 and TRBJ2-6; the D gene is possibly TRBD1 (5 bases). Germline loops: CDR1 MNHEY, CDR2 SMNVEV (reference sequence). V gave up 10 bases and J gave up 0 bases, with 13 bases separating them. CDR3 length equals 15 residues. CDR3 bases: TGTGCCACCGCCGTTGGGGCCTCTGGGGCCAACGTCCTGACTTTC. Encoded protein: CATAVGASGANVLTF.

The chain employs TRBV4-1 and TRBJ1-2, with D possibly being TRBD1 (5 bases). Trimming pared 0 bases from V and 5 bases from J, leaving 16 bases between. Germline V gene data show CDR1 as MGHRA and CDR2 as YSYEKL. The CDR3 extends over 16 amino acids. The chain's CDR3 is CASSQDGDGLSYGYTF. As DNA, the CDR3 is TGCGCCAGCAGCCAAGATGGGGACGGGCTCTCATATGGCTACACCTTC.

The chain couples TRBV4-1 to TRBJ2-7; D not resolved. The CDR3 totals 15 residues. V lost 0 bases and J lost 0, with 9 bases in between. Germline V gives CDR1 MGHRA, CDR2 YSYEKL. CDR3 protein: CASSQDPTTSYEQYF. CDR3 in DNA: TGCGCCAGCAGCCAAGACCCTACGACCTCCTACGAGCAGTACTTC.

The chain links TRBV30 to TRBJ2-7; 10 bases line up with TRBD2. This CDR3 has 14 residues. From germline, CDR1 is GTSNPN and CDR2 SVGIG (reference sequence). V gave up 0 bases and J gave up 6 bases; unmatched junction bases: 5. CDR3 in amino acids: CAWSVASGSGEQYF. DNA of the CDR3: TGTGCCTGGAGTGTAGCTAGCGGGAGTGGCGAGCAGTACTTC. The entire variable domain, with the rest obtained from reference TRBV30 and TRBJ2-7, is as follows: SQTIHQWPATLVQPVGSPLSLECTVEGTSNPNLYWYRQAAGRGLQLLFYSVGIGQISSEVPQNLSASRPQDRQFILSSKKLLLSDSGFYLCAWSVASGSGEQYFGPGTRLTVT.

On this clone itself: Additional DNA sequences in this sample encode the identical CDR3. The chain employs TRBV7-9 and TRBJ2-7; D remains unclear. The CDR3 contains 13 residues. Trimming shortened V by 5 bases and J by 0 bases, and 8 bases separated the two germline ends. CDR1 is SEHNR and CDR2 is FQNEAQ in the germline V gene (reference sequence). This CDR3 reads CASSPGNSYEQYF. The CDR3 nucleotides read TGTGCCAGCAGCCCTGGAAACTCCTACGAGCAGTACTTC.

The chain uses TRBV15 and TRBJ2-1; D is unclear. From germline, CDR1 is LNHNV and CDR2 YYDKDF (reference sequence). The CDR3 consists of 13 residues. Deletions cut 7 bases from V and 8 bases from J, with 15 bases between. CDR3 loop: CATMVRRCDEQFF. The CDR3 DNA follows: TGTGCCACCATGGTCAGGCGCTGCGATGAGCAGTTCTTC.

V gene TRBV28 combines with J gene TRBJ2-7, with D perhaps assigned TRBD1 or TRBD2 (5 bases each). CDR1 and CDR2 (germline): MDHEN, SYDVKM. The germline V and J ends were trimmed by 3 bases and 2 bases, with 14 bases remaining between them. The CDR3 totals 15 residues. The CDR3 nucleotides read TGTGCCAGCAGTTTGCTTAGGCAGGGAGCCTACGAGCAGTACTTC. This codes for CASSLLRQGAYEQYF.

The gene calls are TRBV5-1 and TRBJ1-2; no clear D gene. V was clipped by 3 bases and J by 3 bases, with 12 bases between them. The germline CDR1 and CDR2 sequences are SGHRS and YFSETQ. This CDR3 contains 14 residues. The chain's CDR3 is CASSSSVEDYGYTF. CDR3 nucleotides: TGCGCCAGCAGCTCCTCAGTTGAGGACTATGGCTACACCTTC.

This chain connects TRBV5-1 to TRBJ1-5; the D gene is possibly TRBD1 (5 bases). The CDR3 is 16 amino acids. The germline V gene has CDR1 SGHRS and CDR2 YFSETQ. With 0 bases removed from V and 6 bases from J, the gap between germline ends came to 16 bases. CDR3 in amino acids: CASSLAAAGSGQPQHF. CDR3 nucleotide sequence: TGCGCCAGCAGCTTGGCCGCGGCAGGGTCGGGTCAGCCCCAGCATTTT.

On this clone itself: The sample has other DNA sequences that encode this CDR3 too. The V and J genes are TRBV27 and TRBJ2-1; D is unresolved. This CDR3 has 14 residues. V dropped 3 bases and J dropped 4 bases, with 10 bases sitting between them. Germline CDR1 and CDR2: MNHEY and SMNVEV (reference sequence). The CDR3: CASSFSGSYNEQFF. The CDR3 DNA reads TGTGCCAGCAGTTTTTCCGGGTCTTACAATGAGCAGTTCTTC.

The chain combines TRBV11-3 with TRBJ2-7; D uncertain. The length of the CDR3 is 13 residues. Germline CDR1 and CDR2: SGHNT and YENEEA. The V end was cut by 4 bases, the J end by 6 bases, with 13 bases between. The CDR3 DNA follows: TGTGCCAGCAGCTCCCCCGGAGCAGGCGAGCAGTACTTC. Amino acid sequence: CASSSPGAGEQYF. The whole variable domain, filled in from reference TRBV11-3 and TRBJ2-7, reads EAGVVQSPRYKIIEKKQPVAFWCNPISGHNTLYWYLQNLGQGPELLIRYENEEAVDDSQLPKDRFSAERLKGVDSTLKIQPAELGDSAVYLCASSSPGAGEQYFGPGTRLTVT.

The chain joins TRBV6-5 to TRBJ2-3, with TRBD2 matching over 8 bases. CDR3 size: 12 residues. The V segment lost 6 bases and the J segment 7 bases; nucleotides outside the gene matches: 3. Germline V gene data show CDR1 as MNHEY and CDR2 as SVGAGI. The CDR3 DNA follows: TGTGCCAGCAGAGCGGGAGTTTATACGCAGTATTTT. Protein product: CASRAGVYTQYF.

V gene TRBV6-1 combines with J gene TRBJ2-1; weak D call: TRBD2 (6 bases). V was trimmed by 9 bases and J by 0 bases, leaving 12 bases between them. This CDR3 contains 14 residues. CDR1 and CDR2 from the germline V gene are MNHNS and SASEGT. CDR3 loop: CASSEGSSYNEQFF. CDR3 nucleotide sequence: TGTGCCAGTTCGGAGGGCAGCTCCTACAATGAGCAGTTCTTC.

The chain is built from TRBV20-1 and TRBJ2-1; D gene ambiguous. V was cut by 1 base and J by 8 bases, with 6 bases left in between. From germline, CDR1 is DFQATT and CDR2 SNEGSKA (reference sequence). This CDR3 has 11 amino acids. The CDR3 region is CSARGSHEQFF. CDR3 in DNA: TGCAGTGCTAGAGGAAGCCATGAGCAGTTCTTC.

V is TRBV6-5 and J is TRBJ1-5; perhaps TRBD1 as D (5 bases). The CDR3 is made up of 13 amino acids. Trimming pared 6 bases from V and 7 bases from J, leaving 13 bases between. CDR1 MNHEY and CDR2 SVGAGI come from the germline V gene. CDR3 nucleotide sequence: TGTGCCAGCAGCAGGGAATTTGAACAGCCCCAGCATTTT. Protein sequence: CASSREFEQPQHF.

The rearrangement links TRBV6-5 to TRBJ1-5; weak D call: TRBD1 (5 bases). Germline V gives CDR1 MNHEY, CDR2 SVGAGI. V was trimmed by 6 bases and J by 5 bases, leaving 17 bases between them. This CDR3 has 15 residues. CDR3 DNA: TGTGCCAGCAGCTTAAGGGACGGAGAAGATCAGCCCCAGCATTTT. Translation: CASSLRDGEDQPQHF.